This TCR beta chain stems from a study of CD8 T cell repertoires and HIV-1 epitope variants. Study-wide context: T cells were stimulated with Twenty-five Gag and Nef peptides separately.

Details on this clone: Its cognate antigen is unknown.

On the immunoSEQ platform, TCR beta CDR3s were sequenced at survey depth. Using immunoSEQ multiplex PCR, the repertoire was profiled, and TCRdb retains in-frame clones only, with some absent. The data show 3,000 to 3,500 clones, with approximately 71% seen just once and roughly 41% held by the top ten. The TCR was taken from a male donor with HIV. The sample consisted of cultured CD8+ T cells derived from PBMCs.

The CDR3 loop is CASSPGAGNTIYF. The DNA of the CDR3 is TGTGCCAGTAGCCCAGGGGCTGGAAACACCATATATTTT. The V and J genes are TRBV19 and TRBJ1-3; a possible D gene is TRBD1 (6 bases). Germline-derived CDR1 and CDR2 are LNHDA and SQIVND (reference sequence). This CDR3 spans 13 amino acids. Trimming left V 6 bases short and J 2 bases short, with 8 bases between.